Shown below are 12 T cell receptor beta chains from a single sample sequenced in a study of blood T cells in healthy people across ages (dated by TCRdb to about 2015). To prepare the library, 5' RACE was applied. Sequencing used an Illumina HiSeq 2500. A second roughly 7 to 11 cycle PCR used a sample-barcoded 5' primer and a J-beta primer mix. TCRdb took the public reads, trimmed them with fastp at Q25, ran MiXCR for clone calling and kept in-frame beta chains. Each CDR3 protein appears once, grouped with its most common genes and DNA. The sample table contains about 670,000 distinct CDR3 sequences; only one count was recorded for roughly half of them. The top ten constitute approximately 13% of the sample. The sample taken for sequencing was blood. Every receptor here comes from a woman of 80 years or more in good health.

This clonotype was recorded at least ten times. The chain recombines TRBV27 with TRBJ2-5; D may be TRBD1 (5 bases). Trimming left V 5 bases short and J 5 bases short, with 15 bases between. Germline V gene data show CDR1 as MNHEY and CDR2 as SMNVEV (reference sequence). The length of the CDR3 is 14 residues. The CDR3, as DNA: TGTGCCAGCAGTCCGAGCAGGGTAATCGAGACCCAGTACTTC. Translation: CASSPSRVIETQYF.

The table lists this clonotype with many counts. The chain has TRBV12-3 or TRBV12-4 and TRBJ1-5, with D possibly matching TRBD1 (6 bases). This CDR3 spans 16 amino acids. Trimming left V 5 bases short and J 4 bases short, with 18 bases between. The CDR3 coding sequence is TGTGCCAGCAGTCCCCAGGGGAGTGGGGCAAATCAGCCCCAGCATTTT. Protein: CASSPQGSGANQPQHF.

J is TRBJ2-7 and V is TRBV6-6, with 7 bases matching TRBD1. The CDR3 extends over 14 amino acids. Unmatched junction bases numbered 5, after V lost 6 bases and J lost 0 bases. Germline CDR1 and CDR2: MNHNY and SVGAGI (reference sequence). CDR3 in amino acids: CASRRGQYSYEQYF. DNA for the CDR3: TGTGCCAGCAGAAGGGGACAGTACTCCTACGAGCAGTACTTC.

The count of this clonotype is one. This chain connects TRBV5-1 to TRBJ2-1, with 8 bases fitting TRBD1. The CDR3 runs 15 residues. The trim removed 3 bases at V and 8 bases at J, leaving 10 bases unmatched. Germline loops: CDR1 SGHRS, CDR2 YFSETQ. CDR3 bases: TGCGCCAGCAGCTCTTGGACAGGGAAACGTGATGAGCAGTTCTTC. Translated: CASSSWTGKRDEQFF.

The V and J genes are TRBV30 and TRBJ2-3; 9 positions match TRBD1. The CDR3 length is 13 residues. In germline, CDR1 is GTSNPN, CDR2 SVGIG (reference sequence). J was trimmed by 6 bases and V by 0 bases; bases with no gene match: 1. CDR3 sequence reads: CAWSVQGADTQYF. The CDR3 DNA reads as TGTGCCTGGAGTGTACAGGGGGCGGATACGCAGTATTTT.

The J gene is TRBJ2-6, the V gene TRBV5-1, with a possible D match to TRBD1 (6 bases). Germline V gene lookup returns CDR1 SGHRS and CDR2 YFSETQ. The CDR3 is 15 residues long. V was clipped by 4 bases and J by 0 bases, with 8 bases between them. The CDR3 bases are TGCGCCAGCAGCAGGGGGTACTCTGGGGCCAACGTCCTGACTTTC. This encodes CASSRGYSGANVLTF.

This clonotype was detected many times. The V and J genes are TRBV9 and TRBJ2-3, with 9 bases fitting TRBD2. Germline CDR1 and CDR2: SGDLS and YYNGEE. The CDR3 extends over 18 amino acids. V lost 2 bases, J lost 3 bases, and 13 bases stayed unmatched. The CDR3 here is CASSVGSGSMGQTDTQYF. CDR3 nucleotides: TGTGCCAGCAGCGTTGGTAGCGGGAGCATGGGTCAGACAGATACGCAGTATTTT.

V gene TRBV29-1 combines with J gene TRBJ1-2; unclear D gene. The V gene's germline CDR1 is SQVTM and CDR2 ANQGSEA. The length of the CDR3 is 13 residues. V lost 7 bases and J 4 bases, leaving 16 bases between the germline ends. DNA of the CDR3: TGCAGCGCTGGGAGGAATAGAGGCTATGGCTACACCTTC. It yields the protein CSAGRNRGYGYTF.

This clonotype occurred a few times. The rearrangement uses TRBV12-3 or TRBV12-4 and TRBJ2-4, with 7 bases fitting TRBD2. J gave up 4 bases and V 1 base, and 13 bases lay outside the gene matches. The CDR3 has 18 residues. The chain's CDR3 is CASSLVGSAAGEKNIQYF. CDR3 coding DNA: TGTGCCAGCAGTTTAGTGGGGTCCGCGGCGGGGGAGAAAAACATTCAGTACTTC.

In regard to this clonotype: A much larger clonotype is one base distant, so this may be a read error. The chain is built from TRBV28 and TRBJ2-7, with D unclear. The germline CDR1 and CDR2 sequences are MDHEN and SYDVKM. Trimming removed 11 bases from V and 5 bases from J, with 22 bases in between. This CDR3 has 14 residues. This CDR3 reads CARTLPGPVNEQYF. CDR3 nucleotides: TGTGCCCGCACCTTACCGGGCCCCGTTAACGAGCAGTACTTC.

This clonotype was seen repeatedly, ten times or more. This chain connects TRBV5-6 to TRBJ2-1; D is unresolved. V was shortened by 2 bases and J by 8 bases, with 5 bases between the two germline ends. The CDR3 is made up of 11 amino acids. Germline V gene lookup returns CDR1 SGHDT and CDR2 YYEEEE. The CDR3 coding sequence is TGTGCCAGCAGCTTTAACTATGAGCAGTTCTTC. Translating gives CASSFNYEQFF.

This clonotype was counted many times. The chain links TRBV9 to TRBJ1-1; maybe TRBD1 (5 bases). Germline CDR1 SGDLS, CDR2 YYNGEE. The V gene lost 7 bases and the J gene lost 4 bases, with 26 bases spanning the gap. CDR3 length: 17 residues. The CDR3 here is CASPLKPSFGGVTEAFF. The CDR3 nucleotides are TGTGCCAGCCCTCTAAAGCCCTCTTTCGGGGGAGTCACTGAAGCTTTCTTT.